These 19 T cell receptor beta chains came from one sample sequenced in a study of T cell responses to AZD1222 COVID-19 vaccine. TCRdb keeps only in-frame clones here, not all; method: immunoSEQ multiplex PCR. The data hold roughly 65,000 clones, with approximately 87% observed a single time. The source was peripheral blood, collected 28 days after the second AZD1222 dose. The receptors were sampled from an adult who received the AZD1222 COVID-19 vaccine.

This chain connects TRBV6-5 to TRBJ1-4, with D unresolved. This CDR3 comprises 12 residues. Germline CDR1 and CDR2: MNHEY and SVGAGI. V was pared by 8 bases and J by 3 bases, with 7 bases between. The DNA for the CDR3 is TGTGCCAGCCGAGGTCCTAATGAAAAACTGTTTTTT. It translates to CASRGPNEKLFF.

This clone was seen a handful of times. The chain links TRBV5-1 to TRBJ2-7; TRBD2 might be the D (6 bases). Deletions cut 0 bases from V and 3 bases from J, with 10 bases between. The CDR3 spans 14 residues. The germline V gene encodes CDR1 SGHRS and CDR2 YFSETQ. CDR3 sequence: CASSLDLALYEQYF. The CDR3, as DNA: TGCGCCAGCAGCTTGGATCTAGCGCTCTACGAGCAGTACTTC. Looking up the rest from reference TRBV5-1 and TRBJ2-7 gives the full variable domain: KAGVTQTPRYLIKTRGQQVTLSCSPISGHRSVSWYQQTPGQGLQFLFEYFSETQRNKGNFPGRFSGRQFSNSRSEMNVSTLELGDSALYLCASSLDLALYEQYFGPGTRLTVT.

This clone has just one count. CDR3 loop: CASSQEPYSNQPQHF. In nucleotides, the CDR3 is TGCGCCAGCAGCCAAGAGCCGTATAGCAATCAGCCCCAGCATTTT. The V and J genes are TRBV4-1 and TRBJ1-5; D call uncertain. Germline values: CDR1 MGHRA, CDR2 YSYEKL. This CDR3 contains 15 residues. Trimming stripped 0 bases from V and 0 bases from J, with 6 bases between.

A few counts support this clone. The chain couples TRBV10-3 to TRBJ1-2, with 7 bases aligning to TRBD1. J was trimmed by 6 bases and V by 6 bases; bases with no gene match: 7. The CDR3 is 13 amino acids. Germline CDR1 and CDR2: ENHRY and SYGVKD. The chain's CDR3 is CAIRPGGDDGYTF. CDR3 sequence (DNA): TGTGCCATCAGGCCAGGGGGAGATGATGGCTACACCTTC.

The gene calls are TRBV19 and TRBJ1-5; no firm D call. Deletions cut 4 bases from V and 1 base from J, with 8 bases between. This CDR3 has 14 amino acids. Germline V gives CDR1 LNHDA, CDR2 SQIVND (reference sequence). As DNA, the CDR3 is TGTGCCAGTAGTAGGAGTCGGAGCAATCAGCCCCAGCATTTT. Protein sequence: CASSRSRSNQPQHF.

The J gene is TRBJ1-2, the V gene TRBV6-6; D is ambiguous. V lost 2 bases, J lost 1 base, and 11 bases lay in between. Germline V CDR1 and CDR2: MNHNY, SVGAGI (reference sequence). The CDR3 length is 15 residues. CDR3 protein: CASSYVVAVNYGYTF. The CDR3 coding sequence is TGTGCCAGCAGTTACGTGGTGGCAGTTAACTATGGCTACACCTTC.

This clone was seen once. The chain couples TRBV7-9 to TRBJ1-4; D unresolved. The CDR3 contains 16 residues. The germline CDR1 and CDR2 sequences are SEHNR and FQNEAQ (reference sequence). The V gene lost 1 base and the J gene lost 4 bases, with 13 bases spanning the gap. This chain's CDR3 is CASSLETGFSNEKLFF. DNA of the CDR3: TGTGCCAGCAGCTTAGAAACGGGGTTTAGTAATGAAAAACTGTTTTTT. The whole variable domain, filled in from reference TRBV7-9 and TRBJ1-4, reads DTGVSQNPRHKITKRGQNVTFRCDPISEHNRLYWYRQTLGQGPEFLTYFQNEAQLEKSRLLSDRFSAERPKGSFSTLEIQRTEQGDSAMYLCASSLETGFSNEKLFFGSGTQLSVL.

V gene TRBV5-4 combines with J gene TRBJ2-2; 8 bases agree with TRBD2. Trimming removed 5 bases from V and 5 bases from J; junction bases left unmatched: 5. CDR1 SGHNT and CDR2 YYREEE come from the germline V gene (reference sequence). The CDR3 contains 14 residues. The CDR3 is CASRLGGGTGELFF. The CDR3 DNA sequence: TGTGCCAGCAGACTCGGGGGGGGAACCGGGGAGCTGTTTTTT.

The V call is TRBV2, the J call TRBJ1-6; TRBD1 matches at 9 bases. The trim removed 0 bases at V and 9 bases at J, leaving 12 bases unmatched. Germline V gene sequence: CDR1 SNHLY, CDR2 FYNNEI. The CDR3 length is 18 residues. The CDR3 DNA reads as TGTGCCAGCAGTGAAGCGCTTCCCCGGACAGGGGAGGTTTCACCCCTCCACTTT. Translation gives CASSEALPRTGEVSPLHF.

The chain employs TRBV10-3 and TRBJ2-7; 8 nucleotides agree with TRBD1. The germline V gene has CDR1 ENHRY and CDR2 SYGVKD. V was clipped by 8 bases and J by 0 bases; unmatched bases: 6. The CDR3 consists of 14 residues. The CDR3 here is CAIGGQVTSYEQYF. As DNA, the CDR3 is TGTGCCATCGGGGGACAGGTAACCTCCTACGAGCAGTACTTC.

This chain uses TRBV6-1 with TRBJ2-7, with D unresolved. V was shortened by 1 base and J by 4 bases, with 5 bases between the two germline ends. This CDR3 spans 12 amino acids. Germline CDR1 is MNHNS and CDR2 is SASEGT. The CDR3: CASSEVLYEQYF. CDR3 in DNA: TGTGCCAGCAGTGAAGTTCTTTACGAGCAGTACTTC.

The rearrangement joins TRBV5-5 to TRBJ2-2; 8 bases agree with TRBD1. The germline CDR1 and CDR2 sequences are SGHKS and YYEKEE (reference sequence). The J segment lost 4 bases and the V segment lost 4 bases, leaving 6 bases of the junction unmatched. The CDR3 runs to 15 residues. The CDR3 protein is CASSLDRASTGELFF. CDR3 in DNA: TGTGCCAGCAGCCTGGACAGGGCGAGCACCGGGGAGCTGTTTTTT.

This clone has just one count. This chain links TRBV6-4 with TRBJ1-6, with D perhaps TRBD1 (5 bases). Trimming cost V 5 bases and J 7 bases, with 15 bases left between them. Germline CDR1 MRHNA, CDR2 SNTAGT. The CDR3 totals 15 residues. DNA of the CDR3: TGTGCCAGCAGTTCGGCTCCGGGGGGGAATTCACCCCTCCACTTT. It translates to CASSSAPGGNSPLHF.

Note on this clone: Germline and junction disagree at one end, which may indicate a read error. The rearrangement uses TRBV19 and TRBJ2-5; 7 nucleotides line up with TRBD1. This CDR3 is 13 amino acids long. CDR1 is LNHDA and CDR2 is SQIVND in the germline V gene (reference sequence). The CDR3 DNA follows: TGTGCCAGTAGTGTAGACAGGGACGGGACCCAGTACTTC. Encoded protein: CASSVDRDGTQYF.

The chain has TRBV11-2 and TRBJ2-5; 12 bases line up with TRBD2. CDR1 is SGHAT and CDR2 is FQNNGV in the germline V gene. Trimming removed 4 bases from V and 1 base from J; junction bases left unmatched: 4. The CDR3 has 16 amino acids. DNA for the CDR3: TGTGCCAGCAGCTCGGGACTAGCGGGCCTCCAAGAGACCCAGTACTTC. This sequence encodes CASSSGLAGLQETQYF.

The gene calls are TRBV3-1 (or the pseudogene TRBV3-2) and TRBJ1-1, with D perhaps matching TRBD1 (5 bases). The CDR3 has 17 amino acids. Germline CDR1 LGHDT, CDR2 YNNKEL (reference sequence). V was clipped by 0 bases and J by 0 bases, with 14 bases between them. The CDR3 sequence: CASSQEPSGLLNTEAFF. DNA for the CDR3: TGTGCCAGCAGCCAAGAACCCTCGGGGCTTTTGAACACTGAAGCTTTCTTT.

This clone has a single count. The chain uses TRBV12-3 or TRBV12-4 and TRBJ1-1; no clear D. The CDR3 spans 13 residues. V was shortened by 5 bases and J by 2 bases, with 9 bases between the two germline ends. The CDR3 region has the DNA TGTGCCAGCAGTGGACCTGGTAACACTGAAGCTTTCTTT. Its protein is CASSGPGNTEAFF.

The chain joins TRBV28 to TRBJ1-1; D uncertain. V dropped 6 bases and J dropped 5 bases, with 16 bases sitting between them. Germline V gene data show CDR1 as MDHEN and CDR2 as SYDVKM. The CDR3 loop spans 14 amino acids. The CDR3 bases are TGTGCCAGCAGGCCGGATCTTGTCCGGACTGAAGCTTTCTTT. Translating it yields CASRPDLVRTEAFF. The full variable domain, its missing parts supplied by reference TRBV28 and TRBJ1-1, is DVKVTQSSRYLVKRTGEKVFLECVQDMDHENMFWYRQDPGLGLRLIYFSYDVKMKEKGDIPEGYSVSREKKERFSLILESASTNQTSMYLCASRPDLVRTEAFFGQGTRLTVV.

The genes are TRBV7-6 and TRBJ1-2; D remains ambiguous. CDR1 SGHVS and CDR2 FNYEAQ come from the germline V gene. V lost 5 bases and J lost 5, with 27 bases in between. The CDR3 contains 18 residues. The CDR3 DNA is TGTGCCAGCAGCACATCGATCCGGCGGGGTGGGTTCGGATATGGCTACACCTTC. This codes for CASSTSIRRGGFGYGYTF.